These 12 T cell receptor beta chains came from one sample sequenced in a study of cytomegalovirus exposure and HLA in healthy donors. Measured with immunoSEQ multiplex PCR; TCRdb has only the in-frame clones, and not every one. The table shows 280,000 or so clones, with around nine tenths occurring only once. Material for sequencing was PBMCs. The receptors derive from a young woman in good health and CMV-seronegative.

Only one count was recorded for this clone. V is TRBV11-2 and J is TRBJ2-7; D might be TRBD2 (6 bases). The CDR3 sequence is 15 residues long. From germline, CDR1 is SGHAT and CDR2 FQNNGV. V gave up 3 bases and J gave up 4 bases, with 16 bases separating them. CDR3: CASSLNGLARYEQYF. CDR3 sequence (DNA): TGTGCCAGCAGCTTGAACGGGCTAGCGCGATACGAGCAGTACTTC.

The CDR3, as DNA: TGTGCCAGCACCAAGGGCGGGGTTTGGGTAGAGACCCAGTACTTC. This gives the protein CASTKGGVWVETQYF. The rearrangement joins TRBV6-1 to TRBJ2-5; a weak D match, TRBD2 (6 bases). CDR3 size: 15 residues. V was pared by 7 bases and J by 4 bases, with 19 bases between. Germline V CDR1 and CDR2: MNHNS, SASEGT.

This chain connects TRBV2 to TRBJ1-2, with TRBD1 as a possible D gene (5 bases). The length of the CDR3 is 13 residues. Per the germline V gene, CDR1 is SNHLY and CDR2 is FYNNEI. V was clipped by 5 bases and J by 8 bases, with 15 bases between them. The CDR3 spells CASSFPGLVGYTF. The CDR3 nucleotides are TGTGCCAGCAGTTTTCCGGGACTAGTCGGCTACACCTTC.

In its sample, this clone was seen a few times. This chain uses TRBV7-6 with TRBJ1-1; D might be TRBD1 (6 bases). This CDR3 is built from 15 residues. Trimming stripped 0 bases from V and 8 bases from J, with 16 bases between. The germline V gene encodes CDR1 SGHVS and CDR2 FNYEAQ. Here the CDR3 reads CASSLASGDRTEAFF. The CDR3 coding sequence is TGTGCCAGCAGCTTAGCGTCAGGGGATCGCACCGAAGCTTTCTTT.

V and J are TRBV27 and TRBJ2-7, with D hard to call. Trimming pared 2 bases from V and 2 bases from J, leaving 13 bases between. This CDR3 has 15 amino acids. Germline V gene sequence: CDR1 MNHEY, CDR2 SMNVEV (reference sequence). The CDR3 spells CASSLIDTYTYEQYF. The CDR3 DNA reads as TGTGCCAGCAGTTTAATCGACACCTATACCTACGAGCAGTACTTC.

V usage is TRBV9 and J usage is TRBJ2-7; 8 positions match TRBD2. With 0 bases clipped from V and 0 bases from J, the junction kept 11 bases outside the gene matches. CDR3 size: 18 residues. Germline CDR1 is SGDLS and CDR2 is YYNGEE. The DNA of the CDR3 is TGTGCCAGCAGCGTAGGGTCCCAACTAGCGGTGAGCTCCTACGAGCAGTACTTC. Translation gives CASSVGSQLAVSSYEQYF.

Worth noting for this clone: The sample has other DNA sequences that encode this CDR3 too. In DNA, the CDR3 is TGTGCCAGCAGCCAAGCAGTCTCCTACGAGCAGTACTTC. This encodes CASSQAVSYEQYF. The rearrangement links TRBV14 to TRBJ2-7; D remains ambiguous. V gave up 1 base and J gave up 0 bases, with 4 bases separating them. The CDR3 is 13 residues long. From germline, CDR1 is SGHDN and CDR2 FVKESK. Based on the CDR3 plus reference TRBV14 and TRBJ2-7, the full variable domain is EAGVTQFPSHSVIEKGQTVTLRCDPISGHDNLYWYRRVMGKEIKFLLHFVKESKQDESGMPNNRFLAERTGGTYSTLKVQPAELEDSGVYFCASSQAVSYEQYFGPGTRLTVT.

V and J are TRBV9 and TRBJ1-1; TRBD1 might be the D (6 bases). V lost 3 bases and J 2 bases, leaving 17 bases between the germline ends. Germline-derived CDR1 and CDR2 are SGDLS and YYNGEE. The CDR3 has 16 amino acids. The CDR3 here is CASSAQTGNINTEAFF. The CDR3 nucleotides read TGTGCCAGCAGCGCTCAAACAGGGAACATAAACACTGAAGCTTTCTTT. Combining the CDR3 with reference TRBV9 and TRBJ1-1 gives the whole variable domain DSGVTQTPKHLITATGQRVTLRCSPRSGDLSVYWYQQSLDQGLQFLIQYYNGEERAKGNILERFSAQQFPDLHSELNLSSLELGDSALYFCASSAQTGNINTEAFFGQGTRLTVV.

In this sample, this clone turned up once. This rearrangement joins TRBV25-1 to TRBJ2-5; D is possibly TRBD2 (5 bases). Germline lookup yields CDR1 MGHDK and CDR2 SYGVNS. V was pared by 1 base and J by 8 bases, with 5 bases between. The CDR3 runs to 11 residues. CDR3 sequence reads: CASSESSTQYF. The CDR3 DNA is TGTGCCAGCAGTGAATCTAGCACCCAGTACTTC.

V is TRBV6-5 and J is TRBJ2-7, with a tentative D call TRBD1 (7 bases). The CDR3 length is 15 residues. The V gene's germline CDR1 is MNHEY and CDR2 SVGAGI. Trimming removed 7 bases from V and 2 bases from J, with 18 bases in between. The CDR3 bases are TGTGCCAGCATTACTCGACAGGGAGGAGCCTACGAGCAGTACTTC. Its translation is CASITRQGGAYEQYF.

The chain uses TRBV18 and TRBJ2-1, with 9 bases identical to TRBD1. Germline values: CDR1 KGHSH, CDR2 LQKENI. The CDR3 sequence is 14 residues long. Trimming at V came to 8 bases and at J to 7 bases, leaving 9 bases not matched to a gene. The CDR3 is CASTGQGSGNEQFF. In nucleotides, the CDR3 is TGTGCCAGCACGGGACAGGGTTCGGGTAATGAGCAGTTCTTC.

This CDR3 is CASSRRTSGTDEQFF. DNA for the CDR3: TGTGCCAGCAGCCGCCGGACTAGCGGGACCGATGAGCAGTTCTTC. The chain recombines TRBV13 with TRBJ2-1; the match to TRBD2 covers 12 bases. The ends lost 5 bases at V and 8 bases at J; junction bases unmatched: 7. Germline V gene data show CDR1 as PRHDT and CDR2 as FYEKMQ (reference sequence). CDR3 length equals 15 residues. The full variable domain, its missing parts supplied by reference TRBV13 and TRBJ2-1, is AAGVIQSPRHLIKEKRETATLKCYPIPRHDTVYWYQQGPGQDPQFLISFYEKMQSDKGSIPDRFSAQQFSDYHSELNMSSLELGDSALYFCASSRRTSGTDEQFFGPGTRLTVL.